This T cell receptor (beta chain) was sequenced during a study of OX40 agonist ivuxolimab in advanced cancers. About this clone itself: The antigen is unknown.

Broader study findings: Low normalized T-cell clonal expansion also characterized some of the nonresponders. Individuals who were partial responders at 0.1-3.0 mg/kg had clonal expansion that ranked among the lowest. Clonal expansion by week 6 occurred in CD4+ and CD8+ blood T cells (at 0.1 to 3.0 mg/kg).

This CDR3 spans 12 amino acids. Looked up from germline, CDR1 is SGHVS and CDR2 is FNYEAQ. After removal of 11 bases from V and 4 bases from J, the junction contained 4 bases not matched to a gene. Assay: immunoSEQ multiplex PCR; the TCRdb copy retains only in-frame clones and omits some. The data contain about 75,000 clones, 70% to 90% of them singletons. The chain recombines TRBV7-6 with TRBJ2-1, with 8 bases fitting TRBD2. This sequence originates from an adult with an advanced solid tumor such as melanoma, head and neck, liver or kidney cancer. The starting material was CD4+ or CD8+ T cells sorted from blood, obtained in a trial of the OX40 agonist ivuxolimab. In DNA, the CDR3 is TGTGCCTCAGCGGGAGAGTACAATGAGCAGTTCTTC. Translation gives CASAGEYNEQFF.